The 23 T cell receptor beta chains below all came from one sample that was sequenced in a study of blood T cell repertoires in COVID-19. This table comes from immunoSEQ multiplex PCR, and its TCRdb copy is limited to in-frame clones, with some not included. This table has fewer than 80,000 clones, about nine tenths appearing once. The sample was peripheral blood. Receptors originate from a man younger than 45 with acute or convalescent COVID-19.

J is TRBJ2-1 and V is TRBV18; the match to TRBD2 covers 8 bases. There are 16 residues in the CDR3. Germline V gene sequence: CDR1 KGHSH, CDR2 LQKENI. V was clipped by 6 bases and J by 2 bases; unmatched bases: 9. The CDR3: CASSPTSGGAYNEQFF. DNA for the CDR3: TGTGCCAGCTCCCCTACGTCCGGGGGGGCCTACAATGAGCAGTTCTTC. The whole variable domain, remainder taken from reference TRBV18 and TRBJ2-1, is NAGVMQNPRHLVRRRGQEARLRCSPMKGHSHVYWYRQLPEEGLKFMVYLQKENIIDESGMPKERFSAEFPKEGPSILRIQQVVRGDSAAYFCASSPTSGGAYNEQFFGPGTRLTVL.

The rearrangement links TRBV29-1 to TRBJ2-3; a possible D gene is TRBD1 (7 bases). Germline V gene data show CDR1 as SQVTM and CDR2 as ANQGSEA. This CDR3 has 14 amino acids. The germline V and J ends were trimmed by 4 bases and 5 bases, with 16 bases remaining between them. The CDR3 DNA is TGCAGCGTTGGGAGGGACAGCGTCCAAGATACGCAGTATTTT. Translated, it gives CSVGRDSVQDTQYF.

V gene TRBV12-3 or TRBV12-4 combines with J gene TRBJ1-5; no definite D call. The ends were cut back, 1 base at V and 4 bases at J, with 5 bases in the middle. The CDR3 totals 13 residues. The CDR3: CASSLGRNQPQHF. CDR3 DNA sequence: TGTGCCAGCAGTTTAGGGAGAAATCAGCCCCAGCATTTT.

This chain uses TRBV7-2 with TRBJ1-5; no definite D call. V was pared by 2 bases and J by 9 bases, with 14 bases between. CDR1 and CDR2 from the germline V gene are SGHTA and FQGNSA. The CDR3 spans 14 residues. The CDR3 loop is CASSLKFDSWPQHF. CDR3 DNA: TGTGCCAGCAGCTTAAAATTCGACTCCTGGCCCCAGCATTTT.

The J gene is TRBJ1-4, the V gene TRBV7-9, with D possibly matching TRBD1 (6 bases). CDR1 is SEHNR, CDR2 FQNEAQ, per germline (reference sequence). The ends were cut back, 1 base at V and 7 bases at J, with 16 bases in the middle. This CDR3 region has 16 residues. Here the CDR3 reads CASSLDGGRDGEKLFF. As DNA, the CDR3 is TGTGCCAGCAGCTTAGATGGGGGCAGGGATGGTGAAAAACTGTTTTTT.

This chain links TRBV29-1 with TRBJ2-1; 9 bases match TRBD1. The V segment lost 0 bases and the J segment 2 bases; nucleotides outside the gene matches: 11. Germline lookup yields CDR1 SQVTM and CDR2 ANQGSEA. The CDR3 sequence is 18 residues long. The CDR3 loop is CSVEDRKPGQGTYNEQFF. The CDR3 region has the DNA TGCAGCGTTGAAGATCGAAAGCCGGGACAGGGCACCTACAATGAGCAGTTCTTC.

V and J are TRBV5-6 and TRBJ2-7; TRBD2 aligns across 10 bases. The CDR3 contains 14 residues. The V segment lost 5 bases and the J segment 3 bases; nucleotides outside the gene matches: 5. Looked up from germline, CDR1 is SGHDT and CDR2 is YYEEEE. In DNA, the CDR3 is TGTGCCAGCAGTACCGGGACTAGCGACTACGAGCAGTACTTC. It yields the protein CASSTGTSDYEQYF.

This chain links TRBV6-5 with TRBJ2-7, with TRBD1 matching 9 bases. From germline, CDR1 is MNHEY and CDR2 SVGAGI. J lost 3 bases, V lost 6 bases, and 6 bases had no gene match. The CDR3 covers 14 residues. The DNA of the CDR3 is TGTGCCAGCAGACAGGGGGCCGCGCTCTACGAGCAGTACTTC. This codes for CASRQGAALYEQYF.

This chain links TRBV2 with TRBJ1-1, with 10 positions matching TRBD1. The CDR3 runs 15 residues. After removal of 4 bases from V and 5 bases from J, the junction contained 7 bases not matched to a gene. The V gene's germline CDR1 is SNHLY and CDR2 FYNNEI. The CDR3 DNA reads TGTGCCAGCAGTGCCTTGACAGGGGGCTGGACTGAAGCTTTCTTT. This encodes CASSALTGGWTEAFF.

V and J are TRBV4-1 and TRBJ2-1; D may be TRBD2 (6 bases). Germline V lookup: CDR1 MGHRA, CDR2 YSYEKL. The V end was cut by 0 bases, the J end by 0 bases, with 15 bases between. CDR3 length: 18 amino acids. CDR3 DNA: TGCGCCAGCAGCCAAGAGGGCTGGGCGGGGAGCTCCTACAATGAGCAGTTCTTC. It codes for CASSQEGWAGSSYNEQFF.

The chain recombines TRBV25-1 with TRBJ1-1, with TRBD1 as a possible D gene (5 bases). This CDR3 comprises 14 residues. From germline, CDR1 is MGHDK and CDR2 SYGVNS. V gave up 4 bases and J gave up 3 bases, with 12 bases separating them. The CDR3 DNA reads TGTGCCAGCAGTGGGGGGACTGACTACACTGAAGCTTTCTTT. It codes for CASSGGTDYTEAFF.

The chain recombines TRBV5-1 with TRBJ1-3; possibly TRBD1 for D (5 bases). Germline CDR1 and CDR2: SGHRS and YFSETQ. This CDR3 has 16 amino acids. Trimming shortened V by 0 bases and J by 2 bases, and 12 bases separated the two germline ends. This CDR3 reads CASSLAGGLAGNTIYF. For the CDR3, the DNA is TGCGCCAGCAGCTTGGCCGGGGGTCTGGCTGGAAACACCATATATTTT.

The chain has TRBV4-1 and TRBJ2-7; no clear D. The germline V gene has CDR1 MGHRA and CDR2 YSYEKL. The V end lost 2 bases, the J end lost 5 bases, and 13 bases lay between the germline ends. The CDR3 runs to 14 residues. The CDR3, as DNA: TGCGCCAGCAGCCAATGCAGGTTCTTGCACGAGCAGTACGTC. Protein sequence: CASSQCRFLHEQYV.

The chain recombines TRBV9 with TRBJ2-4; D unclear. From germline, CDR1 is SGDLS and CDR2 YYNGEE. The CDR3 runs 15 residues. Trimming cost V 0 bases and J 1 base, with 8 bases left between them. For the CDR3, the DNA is TGTGCCAGCAGCGTAGGTTTCGAGGCCAAAAACATTCAGTACTTC. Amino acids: CASSVGFEAKNIQYF. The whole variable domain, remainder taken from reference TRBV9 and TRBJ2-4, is DSGVTQTPKHLITATGQRVTLRCSPRSGDLSVYWYQQSLDQGLQFLIQYYNGEERAKGNILERFSAQQFPDLHSELNLSSLELGDSALYFCASSVGFEAKNIQYFGAGTRLSVL.

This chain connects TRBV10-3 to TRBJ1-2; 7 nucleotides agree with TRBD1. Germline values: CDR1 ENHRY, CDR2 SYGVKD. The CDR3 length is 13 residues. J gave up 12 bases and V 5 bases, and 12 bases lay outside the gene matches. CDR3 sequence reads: CAISKTGTVYDTF. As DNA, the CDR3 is TGTGCCATCAGTAAAACCGGGACAGTTTATGACACCTTC.

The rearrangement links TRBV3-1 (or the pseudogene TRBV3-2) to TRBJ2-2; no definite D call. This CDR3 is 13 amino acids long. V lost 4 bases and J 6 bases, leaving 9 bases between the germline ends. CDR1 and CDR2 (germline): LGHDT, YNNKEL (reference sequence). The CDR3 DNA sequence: TGTGCCAGCAGCCCCACCACGGCCGGGGAGCTGTTTTTT. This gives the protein CASSPTTAGELFF.

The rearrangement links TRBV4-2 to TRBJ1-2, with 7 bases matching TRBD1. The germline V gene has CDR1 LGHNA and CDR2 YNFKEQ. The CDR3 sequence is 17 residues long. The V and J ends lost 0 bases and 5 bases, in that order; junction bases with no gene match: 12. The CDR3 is CASSQDLVGGLPYGYTF. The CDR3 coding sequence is TGTGCCAGCAGCCAAGATCTGGTAGGGGGCCTGCCATATGGCTACACCTTC.

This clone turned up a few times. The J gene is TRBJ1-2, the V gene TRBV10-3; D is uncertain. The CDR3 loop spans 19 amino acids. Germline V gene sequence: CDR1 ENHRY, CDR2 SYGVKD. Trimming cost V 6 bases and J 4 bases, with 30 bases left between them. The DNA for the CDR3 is TGTGCCATCAGGGCCGGGGAGGTCAAGACGGGTGTTGGGTCCTATGGCTACACCTTC. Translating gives CAIRAGEVKTGVGSYGYTF.

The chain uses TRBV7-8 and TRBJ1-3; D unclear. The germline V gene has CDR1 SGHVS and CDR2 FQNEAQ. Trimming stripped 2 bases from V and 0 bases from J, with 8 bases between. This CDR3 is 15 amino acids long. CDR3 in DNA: TGTGCCAGCAGCTTACAGGTTATCTCTGGAAACACCATATATTTT. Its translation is CASSLQVISGNTIYF. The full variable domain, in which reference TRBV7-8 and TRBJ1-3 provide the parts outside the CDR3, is GAGVSQSPRYKVAKRGQDVALRCDPISGHVSLFWYQQALGQGPEFLTYFQNEAQLDKSGLPSDRFFAERPEGSVSTLKIQRTQQEDSAVYLCASSLQVISGNTIYFGEGSWLTVV.

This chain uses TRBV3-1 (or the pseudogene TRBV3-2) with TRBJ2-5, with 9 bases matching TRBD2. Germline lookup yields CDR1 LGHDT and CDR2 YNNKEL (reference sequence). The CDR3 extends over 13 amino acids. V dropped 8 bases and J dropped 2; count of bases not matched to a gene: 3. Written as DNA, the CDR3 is TGTGCCAGCCGGCTAGCGGGGCAAGAGACCCAGTACTTC. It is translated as CASRLAGQETQYF.

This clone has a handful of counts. CDR3 amino acids: CASSQKGAIGELFF. In nucleotides, the CDR3 is TGTGCCAGCAGTCAGAAGGGGGCGATCGGGGAGCTGTTTTTT. The chain combines TRBV2 with TRBJ2-2; 7 nucleotides align to TRBD1. The V gene's germline CDR1 is SNHLY and CDR2 FYNNEI. The CDR3 is made up of 14 amino acids. J lost 7 bases, V lost 5 bases, and 7 bases had no gene match.

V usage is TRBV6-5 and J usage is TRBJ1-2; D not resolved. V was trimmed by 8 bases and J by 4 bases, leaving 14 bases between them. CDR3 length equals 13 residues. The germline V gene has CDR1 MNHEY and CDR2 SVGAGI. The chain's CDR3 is CASSAGRAYGYTF. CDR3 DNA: TGTGCCAGCTCCGCCGGGAGGGCCTATGGCTACACCTTC.

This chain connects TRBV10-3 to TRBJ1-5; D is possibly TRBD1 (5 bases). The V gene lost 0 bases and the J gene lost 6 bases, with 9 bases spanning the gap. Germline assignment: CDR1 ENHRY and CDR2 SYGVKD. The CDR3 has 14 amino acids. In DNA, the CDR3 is TGTGCCATCAGTGAGTCAGCAGGGCCTCAGCCCCAGCATTTT. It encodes CAISESAGPQPQHF.